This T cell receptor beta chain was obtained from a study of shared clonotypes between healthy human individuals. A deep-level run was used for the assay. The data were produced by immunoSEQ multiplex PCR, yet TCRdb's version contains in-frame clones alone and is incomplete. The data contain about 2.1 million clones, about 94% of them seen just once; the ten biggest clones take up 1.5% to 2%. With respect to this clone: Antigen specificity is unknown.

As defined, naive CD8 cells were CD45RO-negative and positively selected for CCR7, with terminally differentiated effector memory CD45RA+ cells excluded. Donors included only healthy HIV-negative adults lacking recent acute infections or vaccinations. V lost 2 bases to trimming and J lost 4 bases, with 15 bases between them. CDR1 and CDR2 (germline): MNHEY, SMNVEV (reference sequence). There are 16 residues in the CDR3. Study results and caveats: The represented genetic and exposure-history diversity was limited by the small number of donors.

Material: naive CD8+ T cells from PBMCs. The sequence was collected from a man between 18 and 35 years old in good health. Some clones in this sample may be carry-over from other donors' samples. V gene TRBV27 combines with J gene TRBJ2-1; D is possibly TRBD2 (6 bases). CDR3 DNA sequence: TGTGCCAGCAGTTTAACCCCCGCGGGACCGTACAATGAGCAGTTCTTC. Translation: CASSLTPAGPYNEQFF.